What follows are 17 T cell receptor beta chains derived from one specimen sequenced in a study of CD8 T cells in Susac syndrome. It was with random hexamers that about 0.45 to 1 ug RNA was reverse transcribed. TCRdb reprocessed the immunoSEQ multiplex PCR reads via MiXCR and lists one record per CDR3 protein. The table includes about 150,000 distinct CDR3 sequences, approximately 96% detected once. Material: CD4+ T cells from PBMCs. The receptors come from a human donor with Susac syndrome.

The J gene is TRBJ2-7, the V gene TRBV12-3 or TRBV12-4, with D unresolved. The CDR3 is 11 amino acids. Trimming removed 6 bases from V and 6 bases from J, with 9 bases in between. The CDR3 is CASSPLVEQYF. The CDR3 nucleotides are TGTGCCAGCAGCCCTCTGGTCGAGCAGTACTTC.

The rearrangement joins TRBV6-2 or TRBV6-3 to TRBJ2-1, with no clear D. Trimming shortened V by 0 bases and J by 5 bases, and 8 bases separated the two germline ends. The length of the CDR3 is 14 residues. Germline V gives CDR1 MNHEY, CDR2 SVGEGT. This chain's CDR3 is CASSYSYGDNEQFF. For the CDR3, the DNA is TGTGCCAGCAGTTACTCGTACGGAGACAATGAGCAGTTCTTC.

CDR3 protein: CSARGGPSSYNEQFF. Written as DNA, the CDR3 is TGCAGCGCCCGCGGGGGGCCGAGCTCCTACAATGAGCAGTTCTTC. J is TRBJ2-1 and V is TRBV29-1, with 8 bases fitting TRBD2. CDR3 size: 15 residues. Germline assignment: CDR1 SQVTM and CDR2 ANQGSEA. Trimming at V came to 7 bases and at J to 0 bases, leaving 8 bases not matched to a gene.

The chain employs TRBV4-1 and TRBJ1-5; D gene ambiguous. This CDR3 spans 15 amino acids. V was clipped by 4 bases and J by 4 bases, with 14 bases between them. CDR1 is MGHRA and CDR2 is YSYEKL in the germline V gene. CDR3 sequence (DNA): TGCGCCAGCAGCCTAAGTGGAGGGCCGAATCAGCCCCAGCATTTT. Protein product: CASSLSGGPNQPQHF.

This rearrangement joins TRBV12-3 or TRBV12-4 to TRBJ2-3, with D possibly matching TRBD1 (6 bases). V dropped 5 bases and J dropped 4 bases, with 10 bases sitting between them. CDR3 length: 13 residues. Written as DNA, the CDR3 is TGTGCCAGCAGTATAGGACAGCCAGATACGCAGTATTTT. Amino acid sequence: CASSIGQPDTQYF.

The V and J genes are TRBV3-1 and TRBJ2-1, with 7 bases matching TRBD1. With 2 bases clipped from V and 7 bases from J, the junction kept 2 bases outside the gene matches. The germline V gene has CDR1 LGHDT and CDR2 YNNKEL (reference sequence). There are 13 residues in the CDR3. CDR3 nucleotides: TGTGCCAGCAGCCAAAGGGGGCGAAATGAGCAGTTCTTC. Its protein product is CASSQRGRNEQFF.

A single count supports this clonotype. The chain carries TRBV7-6 and TRBJ1-3; unclear D gene. CDR1 is SGHVS, CDR2 FNYEAQ, per germline. This CDR3 spans 15 amino acids. Between the trimmed V and J ends, which lost 5 bases and 2 bases, there was a span of 13 bases. This CDR3 reads CASSLGPLTGNTIYF. Here the CDR3 DNA reads TGTGCCAGCAGCCTCGGACCGCTGACTGGAAACACCATATATTTT.

The chain uses TRBV5-4 and TRBJ2-3; a weak D match, TRBD2 (7 bases). Trimming pared 3 bases from V and 9 bases from J, leaving 20 bases between. CDR3 length: 15 amino acids. The V gene's germline CDR1 is SGHNT and CDR2 YYREEE (reference sequence). The CDR3 region is CASSWAGTEGGTQYF. CDR3 in DNA: TGTGCCAGCAGCTGGGCCGGGACCGAGGGGGGGACGCAGTATTTT.

This clonotype turned up a few times. CDR3 nucleotide sequence: TGCGCCAGCAGCCAAGAGGCTACAGATACGCAGTATTTT. Protein sequence: CASSQEATDTQYF. This chain uses TRBV4-1 with TRBJ2-3; D gene unclear. Trimming left V 0 bases short and J 3 bases short, with 4 bases between. The CDR3 runs to 13 residues. Germline V lookup: CDR1 MGHRA, CDR2 YSYEKL.

The V call is TRBV27, the J call TRBJ1-4; D unclear. This CDR3 contains 13 residues. Trimming took 9 bases from V and 10 from J, leaving 18 bases between them. Germline values: CDR1 MNHEY, CDR2 SMNVEV (reference sequence). The CDR3 coding sequence is TGTGCCAGTAAGATTAGCTCCTCGGGAAAACTGTTTTTT. Translated, it gives CASKISSSGKLFF. Complete variable domain (other parts from reference TRBV27 and TRBJ1-4): EAQVTQNPRYLITVTGKKLTVTCSQNMNHEYMSWYRQDPGLGLRQIYYSMNVEVTDKGDVPEGYKVSRKEKRNFPLILESPSPNQTSLYFCASKISSSGKLFFGSGTQLSVL.

The chain employs TRBV18 and TRBJ1-2; 8 nucleotides match TRBD1. Germline trimming cut 3 bases from V and 3 bases from J; bases unmatched to any gene: 3. The germline CDR1 and CDR2 sequences are KGHSH and LQKENI. This CDR3 has 14 residues. CDR3 protein: CASSPDRAHYGYTF. CDR3 DNA sequence: TGTGCCAGCTCACCGGACAGGGCGCACTATGGCTACACCTTC.

Only one count was recorded for this clonotype. The rearrangement links TRBV20-1 to TRBJ2-1, with 9 bases identical to TRBD2. The germline CDR1 and CDR2 sequences are DFQATT and SNEGSKA (reference sequence). V trimming: 5 bases; J trimming: 7 bases; junction bases outside the gene matches: 9. The CDR3 has 14 residues. The DNA of the CDR3 is TGCAGTGCTCCGCGACTAGCGGATCATAATGAGCAGTTCTTC. Translating gives CSAPRLADHNEQFF.

This rearrangement joins TRBV20-1 to TRBJ2-1, with D possibly called TRBD1 or TRBD2 (5 bases each). Trimming shortened V by 6 bases and J by 1 base, and 10 bases separated the two germline ends. Germline V CDR1 and CDR2: DFQATT, SNEGSKA (reference sequence). This CDR3 is 13 amino acids long. Written as DNA, the CDR3 is TGCAGTGCGGGGACCCCATCCTACAATGAGCAGTTCTTC. Protein: CSAGTPSYNEQFF.

CDR3 bases: TGCAGTGCCTCCCCCTTCGGTGGGTTAGCGGGTTTAGCCAAAAACATTCAGTACTTC. Translating it yields CSASPFGGLAGLAKNIQYF. The chain combines TRBV20-1 with TRBJ2-4; 7 bases align to TRBD2. The junction had 20 bases not matched to a gene; V was cut back by 6 bases and J by 0 bases. This CDR3 contains 19 residues. CDR1 and CDR2 (germline): DFQATT, SNEGSKA (reference sequence).

The chain recombines TRBV6-5 with TRBJ2-5; tentatively, D is TRBD1 or TRBD2 (5 bases each). Looked up from germline, CDR1 is MNHEY and CDR2 is SVGAGI. The CDR3 spans 16 residues. Deletions cut 1 base from V and 2 bases from J, with 14 bases between. In DNA form, the CDR3 reads TGTGCCAGCAGTTACTTCCTTGGGGGACCACAAGAGACCCAGTACTTC. Protein sequence: CASSYFLGGPQETQYF.

The chain combines TRBV19 with TRBJ2-3, with D uncertain. This CDR3 region has 16 residues. The germline V and J ends were trimmed by 6 bases and 6 bases, with 22 bases remaining between them. CDR1 is LNHDA and CDR2 is SQIVND in the germline V gene (reference sequence). For the CDR3, the DNA is TGTGCCAGTAGCCCCTCGGGCAGGCCTTCGGGTGATACGCAGTATTTT. It codes for CASSPSGRPSGDTQYF.

The chain has TRBV11-2 and TRBJ2-5; a possible D gene is TRBD1 (6 bases). Germline values: CDR1 SGHAT, CDR2 FQNNGV. Trimming left V 2 bases short and J 5 bases short, with 15 bases between. The CDR3 runs to 15 residues. The DNA for the CDR3 is TGTGCCAGCAGCTTAAATACACAGGGTGTGGAGACCCAGTACTTC. Amino acids: CASSLNTQGVETQYF.